Below are 19 T cell receptor beta chains sequenced from a single sample in a study of cytomegalovirus exposure and HLA in healthy donors. The PCR used 60 Vbeta and 13 Jbeta primers. Method: immunoSEQ multiplex PCR; TCRdb's copy keeps in-frame clones and lacks some. The table lists over 100,000 clones. Sample: PBMCs. All receptors derive from a young man in good health and CMV-seronegative.

Written as DNA, the CDR3 is TGTGCCAGCAGCAACGACAGAGTAAACACTGAAGCTTTCTTT. The encoded protein is CASSNDRVNTEAFF. The V gene is TRBV7-9, the J gene TRBJ1-1; D perhaps matches TRBD1 (5 bases). Germline CDR1 is SEHNR and CDR2 is FQNEAQ (reference sequence). V was cut by 5 bases and J by 2 bases, with 12 bases left in between. This CDR3 region has 14 residues.

CDR3 DNA sequence: TGTGCCTGGAAAGGGGTACAGTCCGAGCAGTACTTC. It yields the protein CAWKGVQSEQYF. V and J are TRBV30 and TRBJ2-7; tentative D call: TRBD1 (5 bases). CDR3 length: 12 residues. Germline CDR1 and CDR2: GTSNPN and SVGIG (reference sequence). V dropped 4 bases and J dropped 6 bases, with 13 bases sitting between them. The whole variable domain, filled in from reference TRBV30 and TRBJ2-7, reads SQTIHQWPATLVQPVGSPLSLECTVEGTSNPNLYWYRQAAGRGLQLLFYSVGIGQISSEVPQNLSASRPQDRQFILSSKKLLLSDSGFYLCAWKGVQSEQYFGPGTRLTVT.

The chain carries TRBV5-1 and TRBJ2-1; 7 bases map to TRBD1. With V trimmed by 1 base and J by 4 bases, 11 bases remained unmatched. The CDR3 spans 17 residues. Germline loops: CDR1 SGHRS, CDR2 YFSETQ. As DNA, the CDR3 is TGCGCCAGCAGCTTGTACCTCAGGGGGATACCATACAATGAGCAGTTCTTC. This gives the protein CASSLYLRGIPYNEQFF.

The V gene is TRBV28, the J gene TRBJ2-5; 7 positions agree with TRBD1. CDR1 is MDHEN, CDR2 SYDVKM, per germline. The CDR3 has 13 residues. The CDR3 loop reads CVAATGTEETQYF. In nucleotides, the CDR3 is TGTGTCGCAGCGACGGGGACAGAAGAGACCCAGTACTTC.

This rearrangement joins TRBV27 to TRBJ2-7; 9 nucleotides align to TRBD2. Germline CDR1 is MNHEY and CDR2 is SMNVEV (reference sequence). The CDR3 runs to 14 residues. The J segment lost 2 bases and the V segment lost 7 bases, leaving 6 bases of the junction unmatched. The CDR3 DNA is TGTGCCAGCAAGTTGGCGGGAGGGCCCTACGAGCAGTACTTC. This codes for CASKLAGGPYEQYF.

CDR3 region: CASSWSATNEKLFF. In DNA, the CDR3 is TGTGCCAGCAGTTGGTCAGCAACTAATGAAAAACTGTTTTTT. The chain is built from TRBV6-1 and TRBJ1-4; D not resolved. CDR3 length equals 14 residues. Per the germline V gene, CDR1 is MNHNS and CDR2 is SASEGT. V lost 5 bases and J lost 0, with 7 bases in between.

This rearrangement joins TRBV7-3 to TRBJ2-1, with a weak D call TRBD2 (5 bases). Germline loops: CDR1 SGHTA, CDR2 FQGTGA. This CDR3 is built from 15 residues. Between the trimmed V and J ends, which lost 2 bases and 4 bases, there was a span of 12 bases. CDR3 sequence (DNA): TGTGCCAGCAGCTTAGGAGCTCGGGGTTACAATGAGCAGTTCTTC. This codes for CASSLGARGYNEQFF.

The chain has TRBV18 and TRBJ1-5; possibly TRBD1 for D (5 bases). Germline lookup yields CDR1 KGHSH and CDR2 LQKENI. The CDR3 runs to 14 residues. The ends were cut back, 6 bases at V and 3 bases at J, with 12 bases in the middle. The CDR3 region has the DNA TGTGCCAGCTCTGCGGCCAGGGACAATCAGCCCCAGCATTTT. It yields the protein CASSAARDNQPQHF.

V gene TRBV6-5 combines with J gene TRBJ2-7, with D possibly matching TRBD1 (5 bases). CDR3 length: 15 residues. Germline CDR1 reads MNHEY; CDR2 reads SVGAGI. V was cut by 5 bases and J by 0 bases, with 14 bases left in between. The CDR3 is CASSRVTASSYEQYF. For the CDR3, the DNA is TGTGCCAGCAGTCGGGTGACAGCCTCCTCCTACGAGCAGTACTTC.

The J gene is TRBJ1-6, the V gene TRBV15, with 9 positions matching TRBD1. The junction had 15 bases not matched to a gene; V was cut back by 3 bases and J by 9 bases. This CDR3 is 18 amino acids long. The germline gives CDR1 LNHNV, CDR2 YYDKDF (reference sequence). CDR3 bases: TGTGCCACCAGCAGGGATAGTTACCGGACAGGGGCTAGTTCACCCCTCCACTTT. Amino acids: CATSRDSYRTGASSPLHF.

This chain joins TRBV27 and TRBJ1-1; possibly TRBD1 for D (5 bases). The CDR3 totals 16 residues. The V end was cut by 0 bases, the J end by 6 bases, with 17 bases between. Germline values: CDR1 MNHEY, CDR2 SMNVEV (reference sequence). The CDR3 here is CASSLSHAGPYAEAFF. DNA for the CDR3: TGTGCCAGCAGTTTATCGCATGCAGGGCCATATGCTGAAGCTTTCTTT.

V usage is TRBV6-6 and J usage is TRBJ2-2; 8 bases are shared with TRBD2. The V segment lost 10 bases and the J segment 4 bases; nucleotides outside the gene matches: 8. The germline V gene has CDR1 MNHNY and CDR2 SVGAGI (reference sequence). The CDR3 contains 14 residues. The CDR3 region has the DNA TGTGCCACCTCCGGGACTAGTGGCACCGGGGAGCTGTTTTTT. Encoded protein: CATSGTSGTGELFF.

V and J are TRBV7-9 and TRBJ2-5; D is uncertain. Germline V gene data show CDR1 as SEHNR and CDR2 as FQNEAQ (reference sequence). V gave up 3 bases and J gave up 1 base, with 6 bases separating them. This CDR3 spans 13 amino acids. CDR3 amino acids: CASSLASQETQYF. The CDR3, as DNA: TGTGCCAGCAGCTTGGCCAGCCAAGAGACCCAGTACTTC.

The V gene is TRBV27, the J gene TRBJ2-3; D is uncertain. Trimming took off 0 bases at V and 4 bases at J, with 5 bases between the two ends. The CDR3 is made up of 13 amino acids. CDR1 is MNHEY, CDR2 SMNVEV, per germline (reference sequence). The CDR3 here is CASSLSEPDTQYF. For the CDR3, the DNA is TGTGCCAGCAGTTTATCTGAGCCAGATACGCAGTATTTT.

The V gene is TRBV9, the J gene TRBJ2-7, with TRBD2 identical over 7 bases. Germline V gene sequence: CDR1 SGDLS, CDR2 YYNGEE. This CDR3 has 14 residues. V dropped 3 bases and J dropped 0; count of bases not matched to a gene: 3. The CDR3 spells CASSGEGSSYEQYF. DNA for the CDR3: TGTGCCAGCAGCGGGGAGGGGAGCTCCTACGAGCAGTACTTC. The variable domain in full, with the rest retrieved from reference TRBV9 and TRBJ2-7, is DSGVTQTPKHLITATGQRVTLRCSPRSGDLSVYWYQQSLDQGLQFLIQYYNGEERAKGNILERFSAQQFPDLHSELNLSSLELGDSALYFCASSGEGSSYEQYFGPGTRLTVT.

V usage is TRBV4-1 and J usage is TRBJ1-2, with TRBD1 matching over 8 bases. V shed 4 bases, J shed 1 base, and the junction held 8 bases outside the gene matches. CDR3 length: 16 residues. Germline lookup yields CDR1 MGHRA and CDR2 YSYEKL. In nucleotides, the CDR3 is TGCGCCAGCAGCCCGCACGGACAGGGAGTTAACTATGGCTACACCTTC. Its translation: CASSPHGQGVNYGYTF.

The V and J genes are TRBV6-1 and TRBJ2-1; perhaps TRBD1 as D (5 bases). From germline, CDR1 is MNHNS and CDR2 SASEGT. This CDR3 is 15 amino acids long. V gave up 7 bases and J gave up 0 bases, with 13 bases separating them. CDR3 in amino acids: CASTMGPTSYNEQFF. CDR3 sequence (DNA): TGTGCCAGCACCATGGGGCCGACCTCCTACAATGAGCAGTTCTTC.

The genes are TRBV6-6 and TRBJ2-7, with TRBD2 matching over 11 bases. Germline V gives CDR1 MNHNY, CDR2 SVGAGI (reference sequence). V trimming: 6 bases; J trimming: 2 bases; junction bases outside the gene matches: 6. This CDR3 is 15 amino acids long. The CDR3 DNA follows: TGTGCCAGCAGGCTACTAGCGGGAGCAGCCTACGAGCAGTACTTC. Amino acids: CASRLLAGAAYEQYF.

The chain is built from TRBV7-9 and TRBJ2-1; D may be TRBD2 (6 bases). V lost 2 bases, J lost 8 bases, and 10 bases lay in between. CDR3 length: 13 residues. Looked up from germline, CDR1 is SEHNR and CDR2 is FQNEAQ (reference sequence). CDR3 region: CASSLQGGDEQFF. In nucleotides, the CDR3 is TGTGCCAGCAGCTTACAGGGAGGCGATGAGCAGTTCTTC.